This TCR beta chain emerged from a study of blood T cells in healthy people across ages. This CDR3 is 14 amino acids long. For the second PCR, which ran for about 6 to 11 cycles, a sample-barcoded 5' primer and a J-beta primer mix were used. Using its own MiXCR run on the 5' RACE reads, TCRdb lists one record per CDR3 protein. The data hold about 930,000 distinct CDR3 sequences, with just under 30% observed a single time. General observations from the study: The study lacked donor CMV status, which possibly confounded expanded clonotype changes.

Regarding this clonotype: The antigen is unknown. Mismatch with germline at one junction end may stem from a read error.

This sample also belongs to another study, concerning T cells of mothers and their children. From that paper: Five or six children and their three healthy Caucasian mothers were the donors. Slightly, though not significantly, more overlap was seen in related than in unrelated mother-child pairs.

This clonotype was obtained from a woman in her 40s in good health. The chain is built from TRBV12-3 or TRBV12-4 and TRBJ1-2; D gene uncertain. Sequenced sample: blood. CDR3 sequence: CVSGLWPTVSGYTF. The CDR3 bases are TGTGTCAGCGGACTCTGGCCCACGGTTTCTGGCTACACCTTC.